This TCR beta chain was profiled in a study of identical twins. The study's findings and limits: Within cord blood, abundant beta clonotypes carried fewer insertions, but memory repertoires showed no such trend.

Germline V lookup: CDR1 LGHDT, CDR2 YNNKEL (reference sequence). The ends were cut back, 5 bases at V and 5 bases at J, with 18 bases in the middle. The CDR3 consists of 15 residues. This clonotype was seen a few times. Its antigen is as yet unknown. TCRdb used MiXCR to reprocess the 5' RACE reads, holding one entry per CDR3 protein. The data contain under 800,000 distinct CDR3 sequences, approximately 22% of them singletons. This sample also appeared in a second study, on T cells expressing NK-cell markers.

The TCR originated in a woman aged 18 to 35 in good health. Sequencing was done on a sample of PBMCs. The chain is built from TRBV3-1 and TRBJ2-5; D gene unclear. In DNA form, the CDR3 reads TGTGCCAGCAGCTGGCGGACGTGGATGGGTGAGACCCAGTACTTC. This sequence encodes CASSWRTWMGETQYF.